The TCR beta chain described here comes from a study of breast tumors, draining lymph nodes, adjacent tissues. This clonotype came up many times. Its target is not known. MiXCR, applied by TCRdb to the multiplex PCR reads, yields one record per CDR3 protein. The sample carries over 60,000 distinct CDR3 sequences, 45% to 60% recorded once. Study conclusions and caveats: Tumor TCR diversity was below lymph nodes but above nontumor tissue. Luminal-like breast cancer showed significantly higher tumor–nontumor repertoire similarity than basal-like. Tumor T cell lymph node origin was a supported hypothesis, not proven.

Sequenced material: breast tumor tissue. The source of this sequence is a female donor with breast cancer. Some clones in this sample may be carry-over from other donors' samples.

CDR3 region: CASTNLAGDEQYF. Here the CDR3 DNA reads TGTGCCAGCACCAACCTAGCGGGGGACGAGCAGTACTTC. This chain connects TRBV12-3 or TRBV12-4 to TRBJ2-7, with 10 bases aligning to TRBD2. This CDR3 comprises 13 residues. V lost 7 bases and J lost 5; bases outside the gene matches: 5.